This is a list of T cell receptor beta chains from one sample in a study of cytomegalovirus exposure and HLA in healthy donors. The data were produced by immunoSEQ multiplex PCR, yet TCRdb's version contains in-frame clones alone and is incomplete. This table holds some 55,000 clones. Material for sequencing was PBMCs. The receptors originated from a woman between 35 and 50 years old in good health and CMV-seronegative. Both conserved end residues are part of each CDR3. The D gene is left open where the match is weak.

>TRBJ2-1|TRBV7-2|NA
TGTGCCAGCACCCAGGGCGCTAGCGACTACAATGAGCAGTTCTTC
CASTQGASDYNEQFF
>TRBJ2-3|TRBV5-1|TRBD2
TGCGCCAGCAGCGGCACACTAGCGGGGTCGGATACGCAGTATTTT
CASSGTLAGSDTQYF
>TRBJ1-6|TRBV28|TRBD1
TGTGCCAGCAGTTTCCCCATGGGACAGTACAACTCACCCCTCCCCTTT
CASSFPMGQYNSPLPF
>TRBJ2-3|TRBV6-5|NA
TGTGCCAGCCAAACCGGGGATACGCAGTATTTT
CASQTGDTQYF
>TRBJ1-6|TRBV4-2|TRBD1
TGTGCCAGCAGCCAAGATTCCGTGTCGGGACAGGGACCCCTCCACTTT
CASSQDSVSGQGPLHF
>TRBJ1-3|TRBV4-1|NA
TGCGCCAGCAGCCAAGATCTGGGGCCAGTCTCTGGAAACACCATATATTTT
CASSQDLGPVSGNTIYF
>TRBJ1-2|TRBV29-1|TRBD1
TGCAGCGTTCGCAGGGGACAGCTTTATGGCTACACCTTC
CSVRRGQLYGYTF
>TRBJ2-2|TRBV6-1|TRBD1
TGTGCCAGCAGAGGACAGGGGGGAACCGGGGAGCTGTTTTTT
CASRGQGGTGELFF
>TRBJ2-2|TRBV6-6|NA
TGTGCCAGCAGGCCACCGGGACAACAGAACACCGGGGAGCTGTTTTTT
CASRPPGQQNTGELFF
>TRBJ2-3|TRBV13|NA
TGTGCCAGCAGCTCCACAGACCCCTTCACAGATACGCAGTATTTT
CASSSTDPFTDTQYF
>TRBJ2-7|TRBV2|NA
TGTGCCAGCAGCGAGACACGGCTCGCTCCCGCCTACGAGCAGTACTTC
CASSETRLAPAYEQYF
>TRBJ1-2|TRBV18|NA
TGTGCCAGCTCCTCGACTCAGACGGGTCACTATGGCTACACCTTC
CASSSTQTGHYGYTF
>TRBJ2-3|TRBV7-2|TRBD2
TGTGCCAGCAGCTTACTAGCGGTAAACACAGATACGCAGTATTTT
CASSLLAVNTDTQYF
>TRBJ1-4|TRBV5-1|NA
TGCGCCAGCAGCGCTACAGGGACAACTAATGAAAAACTGTTTTTT
CASSATGTTNEKLFF
>TRBJ2-1|TRBV5-1|TRBD1
TGCGCCAGCAGCTTGGAGGGACAGAACTACAATGAGCAGTTCTTC
CASSLEGQNYNEQFF
>TRBJ2-7|TRBV10-3|TRBD1
TGTGCCATCAGTCCTACTCCCGGGACAGGGGGTCTCGAGCAGTACTTC
CAISPTPGTGGLEQYF
>TRBJ2-6|TRBV6-6|NA
TGTGCCAGCAGTTACGCCAGGGATAGTGGGGCCAACGTCCTGACTTTC
CASSYARDSGANVLTF
>TRBJ2-7|TRBV9|TRBD1
TGTGCCAGCAGCGCTCCGGGACAGGGTTCCTACGAGCAGTACTTC
CASSAPGQGSYEQYF
>TRBJ1-2|TRBV19|NA
TGTGCCAGTAGTTATCCCACTCTGACAGCGGGCTATGGCTACACCTTC
CASSYPTLTAGYGYTF
>TRBJ2-5|TRBV7-2|TRBD2
TGTGCCAGCAGCTTACTAGCGGTCTCCCTAGAGACCCAGTACTTC
CASSLLAVSLETQYF
>TRBJ1-6|TRBV7-6|NA
TGTGCCAGCAGCTTGGACACGGGAGGCTATAATTCACCCCTCCACTTT
CASSLDTGGYNSPLHF
>TRBJ1-2|TRBV2|NA
TGTGCCAGCAGGACAGATCTATATCACTATGGCTACACCTTC
CASRTDLYHYGYTF
>TRBJ1-5|TRBV5-1|TRBD1
TGCGCCAGCAGCTTCCAGGGGGACCCCAATCAGCCCCAGCATTTT
CASSFQGDPNQPQHF
>TRBJ2-3|TRBV18|NA
TGTGCCAGCTCACCACTGGGGGGAGGAGGAGATACGCAGTATTTT
CASSPLGGGGDTQYF
>TRBJ2-7|TRBV7-9|TRBD1
TGTGCCAGCAGCCCACCGGGACAGGGGACGGGCGAGCAGTACTTC
CASSPPGQGTGEQYF
>TRBJ1-6|TRBV30|TRBD1
TGTGCCTGGAGTGGGGGACAGAGTCATAATTCACCCCTCCACTTT
CAWSGGQSHNSPLHF
>TRBJ2-1|TRBV11-3|TRBD2
TGTGCCAGCAGCTTAGGTCCTAGCGGCAATGAGCAGTTCTTC
CASSLGPSGNEQFF
>TRBJ2-2|TRBV28|TRBD1
TGTGCCAGCAGTTTATCCCTCCCGGGACAGGGGAACACCGGGGAGCTGTTTTTT
CASSLSLPGQGNTGELFF
>TRBJ2-2|TRBV11-2|TRBD2
TGTGCCAGCAGCTTAGGTAGCGGGAGGGCCCTCGGGGGCACCGGGGAGCTGTTTTTT
CASSLGSGRALGGTGELFF
>TRBJ2-2|TRBV9|NA
TGTGCCAGCAGCGTAGCGGCGAACACCGGGGAGCTGTTTTTT
CASSVAANTGELFF
>TRBJ2-5|TRBV19|NA
TGTGCCAGTAGCCCTCGGGAGAACCAAGAGACCCAGTACTTC
CASSPRENQETQYF
>TRBJ2-3|TRBV6-6|NA
TGTGCCAGCAGTTACACAATGGGGGGGCAAGATACGCAGTATTTT
CASSYTMGGQDTQYF
>TRBJ1-6|TRBV18|NA
TGTGCCAGCTCACCATCCTCCCGGGTCAATAATTCACCCCTCCACTTT
CASSPSSRVNNSPLHF
>TRBJ2-7|TRBV30|TRBD1
TGTGCCTGGAAAGGACAGGTCTCCTACGAGCAGTACTTC
CAWKGQVSYEQYF
>TRBJ2-5|TRBV7-2|TRBD2
TGTGCCAGCAGCTCACTTGGGACTAGCGGGAAAGAGACCCAGTACTTC
CASSSLGTSGKETQYF
>TRBJ2-1|TRBV7-2|NA
TGTGCCAGCAGCTTAGCGGGCAGGGCCTTAGGGAATGAGCAGTTCTTC
CASSLAGRALGNEQFF
>TRBJ1-2|TRBV6-1|NA
TGTGCCAGCAGTGTCGGTCCCACTAACTATGGCTACACCTTC
CASSVGPTNYGYTF
>TRBJ1-1|TRBV11-2|TRBD1
TGTGCCAGCGGACAGGGGCAGAACACTGAAGCTTTCTTT
CASGQGQNTEAFF
>TRBJ2-1|TRBV5-1|NA
TGCGCCAGCAGCTTGTCCCAGGGCCCCAATGAGCAGTTCTTC
CASSLSQGPNEQFF
>TRBJ2-3|TRBV5-1|TRBD1
TGCGCCAGCAGCTCGACAGGGGTTGCAGATACGCAGTATTTT
CASSSTGVADTQYF
>TRBJ1-2|TRBV27|NA
TGTGCCAGCAGTTCGACGGACGGAGGTCGCTACACCTTC
CASSSTDGGRYTF
>TRBJ2-7|TRBV28|TRBD2
TGTGCCAGCCTGGCTAGCGGGGGCTACGAGCAGTACTTC
CASLASGGYEQYF
>TRBJ2-7|TRBV27|TRBD1
TGTGCCAGCAGCAATAAACAGACAGGGAAATCCTACGAGCAGTACTTC
CASSNKQTGKSYEQYF